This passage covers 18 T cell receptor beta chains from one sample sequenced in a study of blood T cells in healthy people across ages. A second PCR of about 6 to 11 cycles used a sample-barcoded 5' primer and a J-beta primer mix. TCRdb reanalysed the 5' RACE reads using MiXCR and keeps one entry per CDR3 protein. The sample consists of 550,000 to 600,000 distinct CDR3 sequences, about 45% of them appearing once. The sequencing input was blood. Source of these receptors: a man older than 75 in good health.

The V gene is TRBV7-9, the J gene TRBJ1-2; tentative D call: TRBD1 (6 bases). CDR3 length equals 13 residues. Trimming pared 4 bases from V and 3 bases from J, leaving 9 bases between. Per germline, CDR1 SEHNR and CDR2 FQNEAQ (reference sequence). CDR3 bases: TGTGCCAGCAGCTCGGACAGAGACTATGGCTACACCTTC. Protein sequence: CASSSDRDYGYTF.

The DNA for the CDR3 is TGCAGTGCTGTCCGGACAGGCGAAAAACTGTTTTTT. It codes for CSAVRTGEKLFF. The chain carries TRBV20-1 and TRBJ1-4; 7 bases align to TRBD1. The CDR3 covers 12 residues. J gave up 8 bases and V 5 bases, and 5 bases lay outside the gene matches. Germline CDR1 reads DFQATT; CDR2 reads SNEGSKA (reference sequence).

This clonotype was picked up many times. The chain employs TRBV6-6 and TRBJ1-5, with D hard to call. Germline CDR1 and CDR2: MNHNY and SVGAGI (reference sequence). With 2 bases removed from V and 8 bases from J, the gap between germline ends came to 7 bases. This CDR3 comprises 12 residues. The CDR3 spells CASSYVLEPQHF. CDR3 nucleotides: TGTGCCAGCAGTTACGTATTGGAGCCCCAGCATTTT.

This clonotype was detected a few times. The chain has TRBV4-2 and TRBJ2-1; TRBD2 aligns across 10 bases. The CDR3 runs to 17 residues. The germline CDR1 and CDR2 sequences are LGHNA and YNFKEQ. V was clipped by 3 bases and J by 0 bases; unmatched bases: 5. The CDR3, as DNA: TGTGCCAGCAGCCAGAGCGGGAGGGTCCTCTCCTACAATGAGCAGTTCTTC. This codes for CASSQSGRVLSYNEQFF.

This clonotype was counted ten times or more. As DNA, the CDR3 is TGTGCCAGCAGTTTGGACGGAGCTAACTATGGCTACACCTTC. Translated: CASSLDGANYGYTF. V is TRBV12-3 or TRBV12-4 and J is TRBJ1-2, with D uncertain. The ends were cut back, 3 bases at V and 0 bases at J, with 8 bases in the middle. The CDR3 sequence is 14 residues long.

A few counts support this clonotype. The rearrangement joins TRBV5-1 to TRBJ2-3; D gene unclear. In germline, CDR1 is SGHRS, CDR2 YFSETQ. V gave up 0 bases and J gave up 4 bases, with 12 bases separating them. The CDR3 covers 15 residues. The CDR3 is CASSLDALPPDTQYF. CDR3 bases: TGCGCCAGCAGCTTGGACGCACTTCCCCCAGATACGCAGTATTTT.

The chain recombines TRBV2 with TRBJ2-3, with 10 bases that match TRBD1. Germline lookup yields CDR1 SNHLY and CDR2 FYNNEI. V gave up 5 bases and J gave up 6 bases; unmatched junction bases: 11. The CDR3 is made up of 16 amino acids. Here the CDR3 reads CASSRIGTGVLDTQYF. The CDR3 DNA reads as TGTGCCAGCAGTCGAATCGGGACAGGGGTACTTGATACGCAGTATTTT. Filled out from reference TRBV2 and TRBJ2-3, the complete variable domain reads EPEVTQTPSHQVTQMGQEVILRCVPISNHLYFYWYRQILGQKVEFLVSFYNNEISEKSEIFDDQFSVERPDGSNFTLKIRSTKLEDSAMYFCASSRIGTGVLDTQYFGPGTRLTVL.

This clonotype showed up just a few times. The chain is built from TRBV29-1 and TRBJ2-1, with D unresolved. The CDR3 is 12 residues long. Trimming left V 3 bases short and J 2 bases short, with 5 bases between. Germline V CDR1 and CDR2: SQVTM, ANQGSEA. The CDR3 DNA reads TGCAGCGTTGATTCCACCTACAATGAGCAGTTCTTC. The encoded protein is CSVDSTYNEQFF.

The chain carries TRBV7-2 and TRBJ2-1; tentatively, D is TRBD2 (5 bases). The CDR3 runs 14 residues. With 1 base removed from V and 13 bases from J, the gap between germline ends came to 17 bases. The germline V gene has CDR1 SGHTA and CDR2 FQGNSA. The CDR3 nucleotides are TGTGCCAGCAGCTTAGATCGCTCGAGGGAGACCCAGTTCTTC. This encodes CASSLDRSRETQFF. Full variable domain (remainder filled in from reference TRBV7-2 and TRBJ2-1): GAGVSQSPSNKVTEKGKDVELRCDPISGHTALYWYRQSLGQGLEFLIYFQGNSAPDKSGLPSDRFSAERTGGSVSTLTIQRTQQEDSAVYLCASSLDRSRETQFFGPGTRLTVL.

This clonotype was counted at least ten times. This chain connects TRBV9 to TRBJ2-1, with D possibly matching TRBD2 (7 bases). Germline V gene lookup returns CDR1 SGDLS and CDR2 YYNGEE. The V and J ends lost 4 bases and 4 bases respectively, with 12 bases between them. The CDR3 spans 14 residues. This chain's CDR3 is CASSRGAEYNEQFF. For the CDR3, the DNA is TGTGCCAGCAGCCGGGGGGCCGAGTACAATGAGCAGTTCTTC.

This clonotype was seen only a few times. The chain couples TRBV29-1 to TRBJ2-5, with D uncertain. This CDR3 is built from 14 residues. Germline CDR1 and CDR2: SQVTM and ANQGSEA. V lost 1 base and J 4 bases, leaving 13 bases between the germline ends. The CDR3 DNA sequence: TGCAGCGTTGAAGCTACCATGGCAGGAGAGACCCAGTACTTC. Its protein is CSVEATMAGETQYF.

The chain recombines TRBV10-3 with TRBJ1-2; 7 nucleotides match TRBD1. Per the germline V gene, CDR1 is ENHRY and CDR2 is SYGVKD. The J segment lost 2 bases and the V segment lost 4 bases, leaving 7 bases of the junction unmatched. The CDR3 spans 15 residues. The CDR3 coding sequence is TGTGCCATCAGTGGAATGGAGACAGGGAACTATGGCTACACCTTC. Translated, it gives CAISGMETGNYGYTF.

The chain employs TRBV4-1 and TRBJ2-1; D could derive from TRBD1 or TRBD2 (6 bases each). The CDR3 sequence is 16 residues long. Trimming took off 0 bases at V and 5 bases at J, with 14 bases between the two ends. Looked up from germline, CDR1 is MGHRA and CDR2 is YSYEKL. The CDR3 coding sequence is TGCGCCAGCAGCCAAGACTCGGGGGCCTTAAACAATGAGCAGTTCTTC. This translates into CASSQDSGALNNEQFF.

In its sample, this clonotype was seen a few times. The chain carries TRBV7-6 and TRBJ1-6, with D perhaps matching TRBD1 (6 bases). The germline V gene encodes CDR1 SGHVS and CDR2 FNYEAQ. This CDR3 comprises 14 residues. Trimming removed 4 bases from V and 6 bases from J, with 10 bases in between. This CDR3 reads CASSSGQINSPLHF. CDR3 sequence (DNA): TGTGCCAGCAGCTCGGGACAAATTAATTCACCCCTCCACTTT.

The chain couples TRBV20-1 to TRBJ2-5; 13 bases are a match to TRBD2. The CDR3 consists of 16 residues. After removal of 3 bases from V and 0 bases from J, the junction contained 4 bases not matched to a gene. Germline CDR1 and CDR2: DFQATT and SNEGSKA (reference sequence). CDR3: CSARTSGGPYQETQYF. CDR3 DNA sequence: TGCAGTGCTAGGACTAGCGGGGGGCCGTACCAAGAGACCCAGTACTTC.

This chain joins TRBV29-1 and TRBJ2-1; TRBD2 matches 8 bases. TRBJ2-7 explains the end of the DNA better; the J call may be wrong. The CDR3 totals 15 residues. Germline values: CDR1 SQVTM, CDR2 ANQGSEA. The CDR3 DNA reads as TGCAGCGTTGAATTAGCGGGATACGCGGACAATGAGCAGTACTTC. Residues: CSVELAGYADNEQYF.

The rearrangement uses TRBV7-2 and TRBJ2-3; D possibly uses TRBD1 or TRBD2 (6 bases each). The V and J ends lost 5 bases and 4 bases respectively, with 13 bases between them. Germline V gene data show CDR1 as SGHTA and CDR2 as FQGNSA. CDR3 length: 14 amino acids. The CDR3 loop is CASSTGGMADTQYF. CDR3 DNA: TGTGCCAGCAGCACCGGGGGCATGGCAGATACGCAGTATTTT.

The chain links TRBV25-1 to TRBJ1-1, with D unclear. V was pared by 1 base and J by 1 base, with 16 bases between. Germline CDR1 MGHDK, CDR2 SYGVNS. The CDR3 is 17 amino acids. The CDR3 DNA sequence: TGTGCCAGCAGTGAATTTCTCTATGACAACCCGAACACTGAAGCTTTCTTT. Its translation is CASSEFLYDNPNTEAFF.